Given below is one T cell receptor (beta chain) in context. The source of the sample is a study of blood T cell repertoires in COVID-19. Study-wide context: COVID-19 samples from acute and convalescent phases originated in the United States, Italy and Spain.

Clinical history as reported by participants underpinned cohort assignment. Method: immunoSEQ multiplex PCR; TCRdb's copy keeps in-frame clones and lacks some. The data contain about 220,000 clones, over 75% of them singletons. The CDR3 is 18 residues long. Trimming pared 4 bases from V and 0 bases from J, leaving 22 bases between. From germline, CDR1 is SGHRS and CDR2 YFSETQ. This rearrangement joins TRBV5-1 to TRBJ1-1; maybe TRBD1 (5 bases). The sample comprised PBMCs or T cells enriched from blood (not recorded which). This clonotype was obtained from a woman aged 55-69 years who had recovered from COVID-19. The CDR3 protein is CASSPGDVGGRMNTEAFF. The CDR3 DNA reads TGCGCCAGCAGCCCCGGGGACGTCGGGGGTCGGATGAACACTGAAGCTTTCTTT.